This T cell receptor (beta chain) stems from a study of blood T cell repertoires in COVID-19. Whole-study context: Samples representing acute and convalescent COVID-19 were sourced from the United States, Italy and Spain.

The ends lost 7 bases at V and 5 bases at J; junction bases unmatched: 10. Germline lookup yields CDR1 LNHDA and CDR2 SQIVND (reference sequence). The CDR3 spans 14 residues. Original methodology: Estimated nucleated cell counts came from reference gene primer amplification. Sequencing was performed with immunoSEQ multiplex PCR; in TCRdb, only in-frame clones are kept and a portion is missing. V and J calls and clone size are copied from that table; D and trimming were computed from the DNA. The sample lists around 250,000 clones, about nine tenths occurring once. Recruitment covered over 20 US areas and drew participants whose ages spanned roughly 18 to 89 years. Researchers sorted participants into cohorts using their self-reported clinical history.

The rearrangement joins TRBV19 to TRBJ1-1; 7 nucleotides line up with TRBD1. This receptor was identified in a man between 45 and 60 years old who had been exposed to COVID-19. Sequencing input: PBMCs or T cells enriched from blood (not recorded which). The CDR3 is CASKGGQGRTEAFF. Written as DNA, the CDR3 is TGTGCCAGTAAAGGGGGCCAGGGCAGGACTGAAGCTTTCTTT.